This T cell receptor beta chain was identified during a study of blood T cell repertoires in COVID-19. For the study at large: Collection of acute and convalescent COVID-19 samples took place in the United States, Italy and Spain. PBMCs, B-cell-depleted T cells, or T cells provided the cDNA or gDNA that made up the material.

Seattle patients were enrolled while actively infected and followed longitudinally. V lost 0 bases and J 7 bases, leaving 15 bases between the germline ends. The CDR3 runs to 15 residues. Germline CDR1 reads MNHNY; CDR2 reads SVGAGI (reference sequence). Per the original methods: Amplification of reference gene primers was used by the study to estimate nucleated cell counts. Measured with immunoSEQ multiplex PCR; TCRdb has only the in-frame clones, and not every one. V and J calls and clone size are as listed in that table; D and trimming were resolved from the DNA. Found here are a few hundred thousand clones, about 91% of them singletons; the top ten hold approximately 1.6%.

The rearrangement links TRBV6-6 to TRBJ1-1; possible D gene TRBD1, 6 bases. The receptor comes from a woman in her 30s with COVID-19, enrolled during active disease. The sample taken for sequencing was peripheral blood. This chain's CDR3 is CASSYSEGGAGEAFF. DNA of the CDR3: TGTGCCAGCAGTTACTCCGAAGGGGGGGCTGGTGAAGCTTTCTTT.